This TCR beta chain emerged from a study of chemoradiotherapy in HPV16-positive cancers. Study-level information: Candidate HPV-specific clones and shared TCR motifs came from a couple of HPV16-positive patients.

This clone was observed a few times. Libraries were prepared by immunoSEQ multiplex PCR; TCRdb keeps only in-frame clonotypes and omits some of them. The sample carries about 1,900 clones, around nine tenths recorded once. CDR1 SGHTA and CDR2 FQGNSA come from the germline V gene. This CDR3 is 16 amino acids long. V lost 5 bases to trimming and J lost 11 bases; unmatched junction nucleotides: 18. V gene TRBV7-2 combines with J gene TRBJ2-7; 10 bases map to TRBD2. The source material was tumor tissue, sampled from a patient who underwent chemoradiotherapy. The sequence came from a human donor with HPV-associated anogenital cancer. The CDR3 region has the DNA TGTGCCAGCAGCCAAAATCCAGCGGGGGGGCTCGCGCTTGAGTACTTC. Protein sequence: CASSQNPAGGLALEYF.